This T cell receptor (beta chain) was identified in a study of OX40 agonist ivuxolimab in advanced cancers. About the study: Ivuxolimab, which is an agonistic anti-OX40 (CD134) antibody, was administered to the patients.

TCRdb keeps only in-frame clones here, not all; method: immunoSEQ multiplex PCR. The profile shows tens of thousands of clones, about 82% of them singletons. The CDR3 has 16 residues. CDR1 and CDR2 from the germline V gene are LNHDA and SQIVND (reference sequence). V lost 1 base and J lost 0; bases outside the gene matches: 3. Patients were ineligible given autoimmune disease history or systemic immunosuppression. The J gene is TRBJ2-3, the V gene TRBV19; TRBD2 agrees at 8 bases. The specimen comprised CD4+ or CD8+ T cells sorted from blood, sampled in a trial of the OX40 agonist ivuxolimab. This sequence originates from an adult with an advanced solid tumor such as melanoma, head and neck, liver or kidney cancer. CDR3 in DNA: TGTGCCAGTAGTATAGGACTAGCGTTGAGCACAGATACGCAGTATTTT. Translated, it gives CASSIGLALSTDTQYF.